This T cell receptor (beta chain) was profiled in a study of T cell clonality in common variable immunodeficiency. Whole-study findings and limits: Patient heterogeneity in the CVID cohort limited correlations between repertoire features and clinical complications. Fewer TCRbeta clones were shared among CVID subjects than controls.

Generated by immunoSEQ multiplex PCR, the TCRdb table keeps only in-frame clones and is missing some. Listed here are tens of thousands of clones without any singletons, the top ten holding about 13%. This clone was counted at least ten times. The target antigen is unknown. Donors gave roughly 4.5 to 8 ml heparinized peripheral whole blood. The specimen was peripheral blood mononuclear cells. The TCR was taken from a person aged 18 to 75 in good health.

CDR3 loop: CASSLDRKYEQYF. CDR3 DNA, as far as it was read: TGCGCCAGCAGCTTGGACAGAAAATACGAG. This chain uses TRBV5-1 with TRBJ2-7; D remains unclear. The missing CDR3 end, 3 residues past where the read stops, is filled in from the germline J gene. In germline, CDR1 is SGHRS, CDR2 YFSETQ. The CDR3 extends over 13 amino acids. Trimming stripped 0 bases from V and 4 bases from J, with 8 bases between.